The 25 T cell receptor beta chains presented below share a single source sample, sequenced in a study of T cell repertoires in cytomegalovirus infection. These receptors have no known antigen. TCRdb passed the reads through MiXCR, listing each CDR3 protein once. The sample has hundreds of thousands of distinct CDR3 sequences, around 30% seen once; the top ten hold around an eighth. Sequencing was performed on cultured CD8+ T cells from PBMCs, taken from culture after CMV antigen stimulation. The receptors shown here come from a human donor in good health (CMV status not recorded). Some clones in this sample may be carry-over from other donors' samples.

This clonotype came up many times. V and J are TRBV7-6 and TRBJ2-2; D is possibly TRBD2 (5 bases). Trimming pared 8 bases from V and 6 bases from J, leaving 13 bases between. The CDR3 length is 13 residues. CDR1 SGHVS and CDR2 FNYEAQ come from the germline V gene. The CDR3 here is CASSYGMAGELFF. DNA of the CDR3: TGTGCCAGCTCCTACGGGATGGCCGGGGAGCTGTTTTTT.

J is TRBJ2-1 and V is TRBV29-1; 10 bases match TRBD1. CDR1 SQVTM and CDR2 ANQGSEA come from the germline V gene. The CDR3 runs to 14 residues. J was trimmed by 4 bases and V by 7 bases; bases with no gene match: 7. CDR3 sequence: CSATGQGNYNEQFF. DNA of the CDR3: TGCAGCGCGACGGGACAGGGGAATTACAATGAGCAGTTCTTC.

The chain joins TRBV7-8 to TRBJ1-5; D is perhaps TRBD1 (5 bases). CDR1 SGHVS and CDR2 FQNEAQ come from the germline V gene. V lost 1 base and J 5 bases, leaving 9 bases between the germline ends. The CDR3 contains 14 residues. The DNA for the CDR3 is TGTGCCAGCAGCTTAGGGGGGACTGATCAGCCCCAGCATTTT. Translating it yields CASSLGGTDQPQHF.

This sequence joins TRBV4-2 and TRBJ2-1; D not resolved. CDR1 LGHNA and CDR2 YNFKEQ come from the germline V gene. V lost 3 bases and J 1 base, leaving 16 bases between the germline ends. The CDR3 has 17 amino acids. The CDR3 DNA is TGTGCCAGCAGCCACCCTTCCAATTTGGATTCCTACAATGAGCAGTTCTTC. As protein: CASSHPSNLDSYNEQFF.

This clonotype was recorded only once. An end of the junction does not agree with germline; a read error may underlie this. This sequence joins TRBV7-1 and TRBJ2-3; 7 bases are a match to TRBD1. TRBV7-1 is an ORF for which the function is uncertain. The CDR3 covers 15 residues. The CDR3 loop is CTSSGDRVGTDTQYF. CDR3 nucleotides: TGTACCAGCAGCGGAGACAGGGTAGGCACAGATACGCAGTATTTT.

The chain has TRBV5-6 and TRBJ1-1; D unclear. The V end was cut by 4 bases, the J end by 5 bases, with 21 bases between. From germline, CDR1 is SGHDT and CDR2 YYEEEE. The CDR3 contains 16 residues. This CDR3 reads CASSLAGPVLWTEAFF. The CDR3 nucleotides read TGTGCCAGCAGCCTCGCGGGCCCCGTCCTGTGGACTGAAGCTTTCTTT.

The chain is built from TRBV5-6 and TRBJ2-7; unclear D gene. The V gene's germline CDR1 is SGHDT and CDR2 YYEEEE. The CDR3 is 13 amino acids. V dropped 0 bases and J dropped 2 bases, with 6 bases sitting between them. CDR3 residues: CASSLAQAYEQYV. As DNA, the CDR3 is TGTGCCAGCAGCTTGGCGCAGGCCTACGAGCAGTACGTC.

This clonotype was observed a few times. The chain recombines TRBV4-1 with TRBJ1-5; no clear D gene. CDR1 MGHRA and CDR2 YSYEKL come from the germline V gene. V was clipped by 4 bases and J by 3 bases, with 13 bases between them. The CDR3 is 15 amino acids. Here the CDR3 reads CASSPEQIPNQPQHF. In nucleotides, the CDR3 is TGCGCCAGCAGCCCGGAACAGATTCCCAATCAGCCCCAGCATTTT.

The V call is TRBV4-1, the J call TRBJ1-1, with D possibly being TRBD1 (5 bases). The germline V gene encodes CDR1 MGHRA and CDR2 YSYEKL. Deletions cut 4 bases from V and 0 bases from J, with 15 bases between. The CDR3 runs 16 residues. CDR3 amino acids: CASSLLSGTVNTEAFF. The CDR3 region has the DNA TGCGCCAGCAGCCTGCTATCCGGGACCGTGAACACTGAAGCTTTCTTT.

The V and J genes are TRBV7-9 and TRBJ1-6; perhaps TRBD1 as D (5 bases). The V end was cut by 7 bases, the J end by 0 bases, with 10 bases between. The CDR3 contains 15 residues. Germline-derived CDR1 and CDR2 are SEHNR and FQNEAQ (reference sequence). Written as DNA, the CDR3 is TGTGCCAGCATAGGGGATTTCTCCTATAATTCACCCCTCCACTTT. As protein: CASIGDFSYNSPLHF.

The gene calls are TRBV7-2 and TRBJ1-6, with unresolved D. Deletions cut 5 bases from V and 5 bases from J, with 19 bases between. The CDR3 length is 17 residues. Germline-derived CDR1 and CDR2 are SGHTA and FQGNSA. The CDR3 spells CASSRYLTGRDNSPLHF. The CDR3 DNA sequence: TGTGCCAGCAGCCGTTACCTGACGGGCAGAGATAATTCACCCCTCCACTTT.

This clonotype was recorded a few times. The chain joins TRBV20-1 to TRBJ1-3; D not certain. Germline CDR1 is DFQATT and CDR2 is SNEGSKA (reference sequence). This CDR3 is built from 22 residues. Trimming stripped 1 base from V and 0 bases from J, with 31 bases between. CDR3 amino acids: CSARGYHPRPPAPLDSGNTIYF. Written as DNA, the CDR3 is TGCAGTGCTAGAGGCTACCACCCTCGACCCCCGGCCCCTCTCGACTCTGGAAACACCATATATTTT.

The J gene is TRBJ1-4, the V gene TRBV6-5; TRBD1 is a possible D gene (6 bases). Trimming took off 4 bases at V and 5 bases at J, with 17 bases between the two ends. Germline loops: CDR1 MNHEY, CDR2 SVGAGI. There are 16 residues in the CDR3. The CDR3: CASSLFSGDVNEKLFF. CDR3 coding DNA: TGTGCCAGCAGTTTATTCTCAGGGGATGTGAATGAAAAACTGTTTTTT.

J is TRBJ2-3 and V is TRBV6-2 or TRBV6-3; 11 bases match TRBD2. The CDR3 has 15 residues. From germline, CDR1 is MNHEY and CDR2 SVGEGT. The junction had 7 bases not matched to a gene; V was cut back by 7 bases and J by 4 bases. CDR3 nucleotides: TGTGCCAGCATCAATCTAGCGGGGGGCCCAGATACGCAGTATTTT. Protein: CASINLAGGPDTQYF.

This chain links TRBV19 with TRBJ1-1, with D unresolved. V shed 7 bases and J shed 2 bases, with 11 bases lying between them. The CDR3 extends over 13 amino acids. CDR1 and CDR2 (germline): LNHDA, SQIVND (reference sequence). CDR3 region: CASIPGYNTEAFF. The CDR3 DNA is TGTGCCAGTATCCCAGGCTACAACACTGAAGCTTTCTTT. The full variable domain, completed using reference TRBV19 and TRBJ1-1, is DGGITQSPKYLFRKEGQNVTLSCEQNLNHDAMYWYRQDPGQGLRLIYYSQIVNDFQKGDIAEGYSVSREKKESFPLTVTSAQKNPTAFYLCASIPGYNTEAFFGQGTRLTVV.

This chain's CDR3 is CASSLERVRGTRTGELFF. CDR3 DNA: TGTGCCAGCAGCTTAGAAAGGGTGAGGGGGACGAGGACCGGGGAGCTGTTTTTT. The rearrangement uses TRBV11-3 and TRBJ2-2; D might be TRBD1 (6 bases). V lost 0 bases and J lost 5, with 19 bases in between. The CDR3 is 18 amino acids. The germline CDR1 and CDR2 sequences are SGHNT and YENEEA. Full variable domain (outside the CDR3, taken from reference TRBV11-3 and TRBJ2-2): EAGVVQSPRYKIIEKKQPVAFWCNPISGHNTLYWYLQNLGQGPELLIRYENEEAVDDSQLPKDRFSAERLKGVDSTLKIQPAELGDSAVYLCASSLERVRGTRTGELFFGEGSRLTVL.

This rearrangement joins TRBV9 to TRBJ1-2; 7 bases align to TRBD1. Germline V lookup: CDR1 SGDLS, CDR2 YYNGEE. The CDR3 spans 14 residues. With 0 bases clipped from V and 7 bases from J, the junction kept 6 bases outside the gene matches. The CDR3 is CASSVAGTAGGYTF. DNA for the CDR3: TGTGCCAGCAGCGTAGCGGGGACAGCGGGTGGCTACACCTTC.

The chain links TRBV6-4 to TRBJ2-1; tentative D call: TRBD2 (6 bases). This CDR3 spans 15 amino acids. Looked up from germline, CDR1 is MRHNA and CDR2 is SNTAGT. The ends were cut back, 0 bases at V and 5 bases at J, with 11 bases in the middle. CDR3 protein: CASSDSGEVHNEQFF. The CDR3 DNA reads TGTGCCAGCAGTGACTCAGGGGAGGTCCACAATGAGCAGTTCTTC.

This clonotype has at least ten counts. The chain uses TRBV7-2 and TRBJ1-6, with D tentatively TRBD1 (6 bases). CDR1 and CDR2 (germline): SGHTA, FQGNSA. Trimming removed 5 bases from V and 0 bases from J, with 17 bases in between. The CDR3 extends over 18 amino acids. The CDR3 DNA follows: TGTGCCAGCAGCCCATACAGGGTTACGAGCTCCTATAATTCACCCCTCCACTTT. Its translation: CASSPYRVTSSYNSPLHF.

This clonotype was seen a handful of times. CDR3 loop: CASSLGGREKDTQYF. Written as DNA, the CDR3 is TGTGCCAGCAGTTTGGGCGGGAGGGAGAAGGATACGCAGTATTTT. This chain uses TRBV27 with TRBJ2-3, with TRBD2 matching over 9 bases. Germline loops: CDR1 MNHEY, CDR2 SMNVEV (reference sequence). The J segment lost 6 bases and the V segment lost 3 bases, leaving 7 bases of the junction unmatched. CDR3 length: 15 amino acids.

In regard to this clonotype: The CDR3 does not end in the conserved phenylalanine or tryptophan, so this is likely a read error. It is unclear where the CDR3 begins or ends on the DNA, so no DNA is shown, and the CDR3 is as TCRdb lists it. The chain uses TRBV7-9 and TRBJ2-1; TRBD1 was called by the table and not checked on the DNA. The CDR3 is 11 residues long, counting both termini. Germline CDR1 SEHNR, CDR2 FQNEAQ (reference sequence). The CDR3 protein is CASSLGTGMEV.

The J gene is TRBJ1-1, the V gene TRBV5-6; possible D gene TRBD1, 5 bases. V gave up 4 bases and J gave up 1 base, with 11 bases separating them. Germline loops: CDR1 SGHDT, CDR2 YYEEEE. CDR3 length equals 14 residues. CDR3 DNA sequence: TGTGCCAGCAGCCCACAGGCCGAGAACACTGAAGCTTTCTTT. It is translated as CASSPQAENTEAFF.

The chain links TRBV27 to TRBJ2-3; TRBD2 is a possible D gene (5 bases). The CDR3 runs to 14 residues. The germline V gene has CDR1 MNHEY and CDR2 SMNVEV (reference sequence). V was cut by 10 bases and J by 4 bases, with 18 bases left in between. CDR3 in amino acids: CATHSLGEPDTQYF. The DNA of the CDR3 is TGTGCCACCCATAGTCTCGGGGAACCAGATACGCAGTATTTT.

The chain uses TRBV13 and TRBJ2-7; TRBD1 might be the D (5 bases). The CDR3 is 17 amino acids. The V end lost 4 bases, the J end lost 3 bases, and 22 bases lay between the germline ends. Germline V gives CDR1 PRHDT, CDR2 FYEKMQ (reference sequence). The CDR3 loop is CASSYPRQSTVDYEQYF. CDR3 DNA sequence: TGTGCCAGCAGCTACCCCCGACAGTCTACGGTCGACTACGAGCAGTACTTC.

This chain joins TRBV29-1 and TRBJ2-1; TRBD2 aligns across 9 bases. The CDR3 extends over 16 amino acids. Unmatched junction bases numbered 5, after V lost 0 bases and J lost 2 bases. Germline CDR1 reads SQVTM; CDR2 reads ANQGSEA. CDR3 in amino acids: CSVEDLASGAYNEQFF. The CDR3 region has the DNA TGCAGCGTTGAAGATCTTGCTAGCGGGGCCTACAATGAGCAGTTCTTC.